This passage covers 24 T cell receptor beta chains from one sample sequenced in a study of CD8 T cells in Susac syndrome. A quantity of roughly 0.5 to 1 ug RNA underwent reverse transcription using random hexamers. Each CDR3 protein gets one entry after TCRdb re-called the immunoSEQ multiplex PCR reads with MiXCR. This table holds some 220,000 distinct CDR3 sequences, approximately 95% found once. The sample was CD4+ T cells from PBMCs. All receptors come from a human donor with multiple sclerosis.

The chain is built from TRBV2 and TRBJ2-1; 7 nucleotides align to TRBD2. The J segment lost 4 bases and the V segment lost 2 bases, leaving 8 bases of the junction unmatched. Germline CDR1 reads SNHLY; CDR2 reads FYNNEI. This CDR3 has 16 amino acids. The CDR3 protein is CASSESRASGYNEQFF. CDR3 bases: TGTGCCAGCAGTGAATCTCGGGCTAGCGGATACAATGAGCAGTTCTTC.

The genes are TRBV12-3 or TRBV12-4 and TRBJ2-7; D assignment may be TRBD1 or TRBD2 (6 bases each). V lost 5 bases to trimming and J lost 7 bases, with 21 bases between them. The CDR3 runs 15 residues. The CDR3 sequence: CASSPPTGGLSEQYF. Written as DNA, the CDR3 is TGTGCCAGCAGTCCCCCGACAGGAGGGTTGAGTGAGCAGTACTTC.

The chain combines TRBV6-6 with TRBJ1-2; maybe TRBD1 (5 bases). This CDR3 has 14 residues. Germline V gives CDR1 MNHNY, CDR2 SVGAGI (reference sequence). The V and J ends lost 0 bases and 7 bases respectively, with 12 bases between them. The DNA for the CDR3 is TGTGCCAGCAGTTACTCAAGCCCAGGGATTGGCTACACCTTC. Translated, it gives CASSYSSPGIGYTF.

The rearrangement joins TRBV29-1 to TRBJ1-2; TRBD1 matches 10 bases. V was pared by 6 bases and J by 4 bases, with 8 bases of the junction left unmatched. Germline CDR1 and CDR2: SQVTM and ANQGSEA. This CDR3 has 14 amino acids. This CDR3 is CSVAHGQGVYGYTF. DNA for the CDR3: TGCAGCGTCGCCCACGGACAGGGGGTCTATGGCTACACCTTC.

V and J are TRBV29-1 and TRBJ1-3; no reliable D call. The germline V gene encodes CDR1 SQVTM and CDR2 ANQGSEA. The length of the CDR3 is 13 residues. With 2 bases removed from V and 0 bases from J, the gap between germline ends came to 5 bases. CDR3: CSVERYSGNTIYF. Here the CDR3 DNA reads TGCAGCGTTGAAAGATACTCTGGAAACACCATATATTTT.

This clonotype was recorded only once. The J gene is TRBJ2-3, the V gene TRBV3-1, with a weak D call TRBD2 (5 bases). Germline lookup yields CDR1 LGHDT and CDR2 YNNKEL (reference sequence). CDR3 size: 13 residues. V lost 4 bases and J 2 bases, leaving 7 bases between the germline ends. The CDR3 sequence is CASSPADTDTQYF. The CDR3 DNA reads as TGTGCCAGCAGCCCAGCGGACACAGATACGCAGTATTTT.

The chain is built from TRBV25-1 and TRBJ1-1, with D tentatively TRBD1 (6 bases). This CDR3 is 13 amino acids long. Germline-derived CDR1 and CDR2 are MGHDK and SYGVNS. Trimming removed 5 bases from V and 11 bases from J, with 18 bases in between. The DNA of the CDR3 is TGTGCCAGCAGTCGGCTTAGGGGGACGTCGGCTTTCTTT. Encoded protein: CASSRLRGTSAFF.

This chain connects TRBV20-1 to TRBJ2-5; 12 nucleotides match TRBD2. CDR1 and CDR2 (germline): DFQATT, SNEGSKA (reference sequence). The CDR3 sequence is 15 residues long. V gave up 1 base and J gave up 5 bases; unmatched junction bases: 5. The CDR3 sequence: CSARALAGGPETQYF. CDR3 DNA: TGCAGTGCTAGAGCGCTAGCGGGAGGGCCCGAGACCCAGTACTTC.

The rearrangement uses TRBV20-1 and TRBJ1-2; D perhaps matches TRBD1 (6 bases). CDR1 is DFQATT, CDR2 SNEGSKA, per germline (reference sequence). The CDR3 is 15 residues long. Deletions cut 5 bases from V and 1 base from J, with 17 bases between. The CDR3: CSAAEGGNRNYGYTF. CDR3 sequence (DNA): TGCAGTGCTGCCGAAGGGGGGAACCGTAACTATGGCTACACCTTC.

The chain joins TRBV12-3 or TRBV12-4 to TRBJ2-1, with D maybe TRBD1 (6 bases). There are 13 residues in the CDR3. Trimming took off 3 bases at V and 6 bases at J, with 9 bases between the two ends. The CDR3: CASSFGGINEQFF. The CDR3 DNA sequence: TGTGCCAGCAGTTTTGGGGGCATCAATGAGCAGTTCTTC.

The chain uses TRBV3-1 and TRBJ1-1; maybe TRBD1 (6 bases). The V end was cut by 3 bases, the J end by 0 bases, with 17 bases between. The CDR3 sequence is 17 residues long. Germline loops: CDR1 LGHDT, CDR2 YNNKEL (reference sequence). This chain's CDR3 is CASSQVWGGSMNTEAFF. DNA of the CDR3: TGTGCCAGCAGCCAGGTATGGGGGGGCTCCATGAACACTGAAGCTTTCTTT.

This clonotype was seen more than once but under ten times. V and J are TRBV27 and TRBJ2-4, with 7 bases aligning to TRBD2. The V gene end was trimmed by 3 bases and the J gene end by 6 bases; junction bases not matched to a gene: 5. This CDR3 comprises 14 residues. Germline V gene lookup returns CDR1 MNHEY and CDR2 SMNVEV (reference sequence). CDR3 bases: TGTGCCAGCAGTTTGGGGGGGAAGGGAAACATTCAGTACTTC. This gives the protein CASSLGGKGNIQYF.

The V and J genes are TRBV24-1 and TRBJ2-3; D possibly corresponds to TRBD2 (6 bases). In germline, CDR1 is KGHDR, CDR2 SFDVKD. Trimming removed 4 bases at V and 11 bases at J, with 15 bases between. This CDR3 has 13 amino acids. CDR3 nucleotides: TGTGCCACCAGTGACTTCGAAGGGCGGGGGCAGTATTTT. The encoded protein is CATSDFEGRGQYF.

V is TRBV20-1 and J is TRBJ1-1, with a weak D call TRBD1 (6 bases). Trimming removed 1 base from V and 2 bases from J, with 14 bases in between. CDR1 is DFQATT, CDR2 SNEGSKA, per germline (reference sequence). This CDR3 spans 15 amino acids. CDR3 coding DNA: TGCAGTGCTAGAGTGACAGGACAGTTAAACACTGAAGCTTTCTTT. Encoded protein: CSARVTGQLNTEAFF.

This rearrangement joins TRBV5-1 to TRBJ2-7; 8 bases align to TRBD2. The CDR3 totals 15 residues. CDR1 is SGHRS, CDR2 YFSETQ, per germline. V was pared by 0 bases and J by 4 bases, with 6 bases of the junction left unmatched. In DNA form, the CDR3 reads TGCGCCAGCAGCTTGGTAGGTAGCGGGATGTACGAGCAGTACTTC. This translates into CASSLVGSGMYEQYF.

The chain has TRBV20-1 and TRBJ2-7, with unresolved D. This CDR3 has 12 amino acids. V lost 3 bases to trimming and J lost 3 bases, with 9 bases between them. CDR1 and CDR2 (germline): DFQATT, SNEGSKA (reference sequence). In DNA form, the CDR3 reads TGCAGTGCTAGGGTCTCAAACTACGAGCAGTACTTC. Translation gives CSARVSNYEQYF.

The V gene is TRBV7-2, the J gene TRBJ1-5; D not resolved. V lost 5 bases to trimming and J lost 2 bases, with 10 bases between them. Germline lookup yields CDR1 SGHTA and CDR2 FQGNSA. This CDR3 spans 14 amino acids. This CDR3 is CASSRARGNQPQHF. In DNA, the CDR3 is TGTGCCAGCAGCCGAGCGAGGGGCAATCAGCCCCAGCATTTT.

J is TRBJ2-2 and V is TRBV4-2, with TRBD2 matching 10 bases. Trimming cost V 1 base and J 7 bases; bases outside gene matches: 0. This CDR3 is 14 amino acids long. CDR1 is LGHNA and CDR2 is YNFKEQ in the germline V gene. CDR3 nucleotide sequence: TGTGCCAGCAGCCAAGGGACTAGCGGCGGGGAGCTGTTTTTT. Protein: CASSQGTSGGELFF.

The chain joins TRBV9 to TRBJ2-1, with D uncertain. Germline V gene data show CDR1 as SGDLS and CDR2 as YYNGEE. Trimming removed 3 bases at V and 7 bases at J, with 8 bases between. This CDR3 is 12 amino acids long. The CDR3 DNA sequence: TGTGCCAGCAGCGGTTATGGTAATGAGCAGTTCTTC. Translation gives CASSGYGNEQFF.

This chain connects TRBV3-1 to TRBJ2-5, with 13 bases fitting TRBD2. Germline CDR1 and CDR2: LGHDT and YNNKEL (reference sequence). The J segment lost 5 bases and the V segment lost 4 bases, leaving 7 bases of the junction unmatched. The CDR3 is 16 amino acids. In nucleotides, the CDR3 is TGTGCCAGCAGCCGACTAGCGGGAGGATTTTCGGAGACCCAGTACTTC. Protein product: CASSRLAGGFSETQYF.

The count of this clonotype is one. The chain links TRBV14 to TRBJ2-7; D is uncertain. CDR1 and CDR2 (germline): SGHDN, FVKESK. The CDR3 consists of 13 residues. V was trimmed by 3 bases and J by 5 bases, leaving 11 bases between them. The CDR3: CASSHSTANEQYF. The CDR3 coding sequence is TGTGCCAGCAGCCATTCAACGGCGAACGAGCAGTACTTC.

The chain is built from TRBV27 and TRBJ1-5; D is ambiguous. CDR1 and CDR2 (germline): MNHEY, SMNVEV (reference sequence). V lost 4 bases and J lost 6, with 10 bases in between. The CDR3 contains 13 residues. CDR3 in amino acids: CASSSRRSQPQHF. In DNA, the CDR3 is TGTGCCAGCAGTTCCCGCAGGAGTCAGCCCCAGCATTTT.

The CDR3 spells CASSSGQGELFF. The CDR3 DNA follows: TGTGCCAGCAGTTCCGGACAGGGGGAACTGTTTTTT. The chain carries TRBV12-3 or TRBV12-4 and TRBJ1-4; 10 nucleotides align to TRBD1. This CDR3 has 12 amino acids. V trimming: 4 bases; J trimming: 12 bases; junction bases outside the gene matches: 2.

The chain combines TRBV29-1 with TRBJ1-2, with a weak D call TRBD1 (6 bases). CDR3 length equals 14 residues. Germline V gene sequence: CDR1 SQVTM, CDR2 ANQGSEA. The germline V and J ends were trimmed by 7 bases and 2 bases, with 17 bases remaining between them. The CDR3 reads CSASRQGRNYGYTF. CDR3 nucleotides: TGCAGCGCTTCGAGGCAGGGGCGGAACTATGGCTACACCTTC.